This is a list of T cell receptor beta chains from one sample in a study of blood T cell repertoires in COVID-19. Profiled with immunoSEQ multiplex PCR; TCRdb holds only in-frame clones, not every one. The table includes under 200,000 clones, 80% to 85% detected once. The sequencing sample was made of peripheral blood. All receptors derive from a woman aged 55 to 70 with acute or convalescent COVID-19. The CDR3 runs from the conserved cysteine through the conserved F or W. A D gene is named only where the DNA matches it firmly. Clone size is given for some rows only: seen once, a few or many times, or a class if the clone is expanded.

V,J,D,size,DNA,CDR3
TRBV6-5,TRBJ2-3,NA,NA,TGTGCCAGCGGCGAATTGGGGGGGGGCCGCGATACGCAGTATTTT,CASGELGGGRDTQYF
TRBV5-6,TRBJ2-2,TRBD2,few,TGTGCCAGCAGCTCCCTGACTAGCGGGGGTACCGGGGAGCTGTTTTTT,CASSSLTSGGTGELFF
TRBV28,TRBJ2-5,TRBD2,NA,TGTGCCAGCAGTGCAACAAGTCCTAGCGGGAGAGGCCAGTACTTC,CASSATSPSGRGQYF
TRBV7-9,TRBJ2-7,TRBD1,NA,TGTGCCAGCAGCCCACATACCGGGACAGGAACCTACGAGCAGTACTTC,CASSPHTGTGTYEQYF
TRBV24-1,TRBJ2-4,TRBD1,NA,TGTGCCACCAGTGATTCGGACAGGGGAAACATTCAGTACTTC,CATSDSDRGNIQYF
TRBV27,TRBJ1-1,TRBD1,NA,TGTGCCAGCAGTCCGGAACAGGGGGCGCGCACTGAAGCTTTCTTT,CASSPEQGARTEAFF
TRBV11-2,TRBJ2-7,NA,NA,TGTGCCAGCAGCTTAGGTGTTAACCGTCCCTCTTTGGAGGAGCAGTACTTC,CASSLGVNRPSLEEQYF
TRBV21-1,TRBJ2-4,NA,NA,TGTGCCACACAACAGACCTTTTCCAAAAACATTCAGTACTTC,CATQQTFSKNIQYF
TRBV10-1,TRBJ2-5,NA,NA,TGCGCCAGCAGGAGGCTCACGGAGACCCAGTACTTC,CASRRLTETQYF
TRBV7-6,TRBJ2-2,NA,few,TGTGCCAGCAGCTCGCTAGTGGGGGCCACGAACACCGGGGAGCTGTTTTTT,CASSSLVGATNTGELFF
TRBV24-1,TRBJ2-2,TRBD2,NA,TGTGCCACCAGTGAACCTAGCGGGGGGGTGAACACCGGGGAGCTGTTTTTT,CATSEPSGGVNTGELFF
TRBV5-1,TRBJ1-2,NA,few,TGCGCCAGCAGCCCGTTGGGGGGTAACTATGGCTACACCTTC,CASSPLGGNYGYTF
TRBV19,TRBJ2-5,TRBD1,NA,TGTGCCAGTAGTTCGCCAAGGACAGGGGGCCGTGAGACCCAGTACTTC,CASSSPRTGGRETQYF
TRBV6-6,TRBJ2-7,NA,NA,TGTGCCAGCAGTTACACCATCGGGGTCGGCTACGAGCAGTACTTC,CASSYTIGVGYEQYF
TRBV5-6,TRBJ1-1,NA,NA,TGTGCCAGCAGCTTAAGGGGCTTGAGTCACACTGAAGCTTTCTTT,CASSLRGLSHTEAFF
TRBV27,TRBJ2-7,NA,NA,TGTGCCAGCAGTCTTCCAGGGGCAGGCTCCTACGAGCAGTACTTC,CASSLPGAGSYEQYF
TRBV12-5,TRBJ2-2,NA,NA,TGTGCTAGTGGTTTGTCCCCTGTGGGGGAGCTGTTTTTT,CASGLSPVGELFF
TRBV3-1/TRBV3-2,TRBJ2-7,NA,few,TGTGCCAGCAGCCACCCACCCCCAGGGGCCCCTTGCGAGCAGTACTTC,CASSHPPPGAPCEQYF
TRBV24-1,TRBJ1-2,NA,NA,TGTGCCACCAGTGATCCCGCACAATCTAACTATGGCTACACCTTC,CATSDPAQSNYGYTF
TRBV27,TRBJ1-5,NA,NA,TGTGCCAGCAGTTTAACAGGGCTTGGCAATCAGCCCCAGCATTTT,CASSLTGLGNQPQHF
TRBV4-1,TRBJ1-1,TRBD1,NA,TGCGCCAGCAGCCAAGATCCCCGTGAATTTTCGGGGACAGGGGCTGAAGCTTTCTTT,CASSQDPREFSGTGAEAFF
TRBV11-2,TRBJ2-5,TRBD2,NA,TGTGCCAGCAGCTTAGGACTAGCGGGGGCCCTGGTGGAAGAGACCCAGTACTTC,CASSLGLAGALVEETQYF
TRBV6-5,TRBJ1-1,TRBD1,NA,TGTGCCAGCAGTTACCGACCGTCAAGGGGGCACACTGAAGCTTTCTTT,CASSYRPSRGHTEAFF
TRBV11-2,TRBJ2-5,TRBD2,NA,TGTGCCAGCAGCTTAGATCTACTAGCGGGGCAGGGGGAGACCCAGTACTTC,CASSLDLLAGQGETQYF
TRBV4-2,TRBJ2-4,TRBD2,NA,TGTGCCAGCAGCCAAGGGGACGGCAGGGAGGGCATTCAGTACTTC,CASSQGDGREGIQYF
TRBV4-1,TRBJ2-7,TRBD1,few,TGCGCCAGCAGCCCCGCAGCAGTGACAGGGAACCACGAGCAGTACTTC,CASSPAAVTGNHEQYF
TRBV4-1,TRBJ2-3,NA,NA,TGCGCCAGCAGCCAGAGTAGAGAGGCATCAGATACGCAGTATTTT,CASSQSREASDTQYF
TRBV4-2,TRBJ1-2,NA,NA,TGTGCCAGCAGCCAGTTTGAGGGGGTACTGGGCTATGGCTACACCTTC,CASSQFEGVLGYGYTF
TRBV6-5,TRBJ1-4,TRBD1,NA,TGTGCCAGCAGTTACAGGGGGCTTGCTAATGAAAAACTGTTTTTT,CASSYRGLANEKLFF
TRBV6-5,TRBJ1-5,NA,NA,TGTGCCAGCAGTCGTGACAGCGCCAGTCAGCCCCAGCATTTT,CASSRDSASQPQHF
TRBV19,TRBJ1-2,NA,NA,TGTGCCAGTACCACACCGGGACAATCCCTCTATGGCTACACCTTC,CASTTPGQSLYGYTF
TRBV4-1,TRBJ1-5,NA,NA,TGCGCCAGCAGCCAATTCGCAGGGGGCAATCAGCCCCAGCATTTT,CASSQFAGGNQPQHF
TRBV5-1,TRBJ2-3,TRBD2,once,TGCGCCAGCAGCCACCTTAAAGGCGGGGGGGCCCTAGATACGCAGTATTTT,CASSHLKGGGALDTQYF
TRBV19,TRBJ2-7,NA,NA,TGTGCCAGTAGTATACGTGTTTACTACGAGCAGTACTTC,CASSIRVYYEQYF
TRBV7-2,TRBJ1-6,NA,NA,TGTGCCAGCAGCCCCTGGCAGGAGGGTTCACCCCTCCACTTT,CASSPWQEGSPLHF
TRBV11-3,TRBJ2-5,TRBD2,once,TGTGCCAGCAGCTTCGGACTAGCGGGGGAGACCCAGTACTTC,CASSFGLAGETQYF
TRBV29-1,TRBJ1-1,TRBD1,NA,TGCAGCGTTGGACAGGGATCGAGCACTGAAGCTTTCTTT,CSVGQGSSTEAFF
TRBV5-1,TRBJ2-5,TRBD1,NA,TGCGCCAGCAGCTTAGGACAGGGTGGAGAGACCCAGTACTTC,CASSLGQGGETQYF
TRBV7-9,TRBJ2-7,TRBD1,NA,TGTGCCAGCAGCTCACAGGGGAACTACGAGCAGTACTTC,CASSSQGNYEQYF
TRBV6-1,TRBJ1-3,NA,NA,TGTGCCAGCAGTGAATCAGGGTCTGGAAACACCATATATTTT,CASSESGSGNTIYF
TRBV7-2,TRBJ2-3,NA,NA,TGTGCCAGCAGCTTGGCAGGGGTTCGCACAGATACGCAGTATTTT,CASSLAGVRTDTQYF
TRBV28,TRBJ1-5,NA,NA,TGTGCCAGCAAATTTTATAGTTATAGCAATCAGCCCCAGCATTTT,CASKFYSYSNQPQHF
TRBV6-5,TRBJ1-2,TRBD1,NA,TGTGCCAGCAGTTACTCGGACAGGGGAGGCTATGGCTACACCTTC,CASSYSDRGGYGYTF
TRBV6-6,TRBJ1-2,NA,once,TGTGCCAGCAGTTTATTATCGGGGTATGGCTACACCTTC,CASSLLSGYGYTF
TRBV27,TRBJ1-2,TRBD1,NA,TGTGCCAGCAGTCCCTGGACAGGGACCAACTATGGCTACACCTTC,CASSPWTGTNYGYTF
TRBV28,TRBJ2-3,TRBD2,once,TGTGCCAGCAGTTTACCCGTAGCGGGTGGCTCAGATACGCAGTATTTT,CASSLPVAGGSDTQYF
TRBV4-2,TRBJ2-7,NA,NA,TGTGCCAGCAGCCGGGAAGGTACAGGAGAGCAGTACTTC,CASSREGTGEQYF
TRBV18,TRBJ1-2,TRBD1,NA,TGTGCCAGCTCACCGACAGGGCCGGAGGGCTACACCTTC,CASSPTGPEGYTF
TRBV19,TRBJ2-3,TRBD2,NA,TGTGCCAGTAGTATTGGACTAGCCGAGAAGTACACGCAGTATTTT,CASSIGLAEKYTQYF
TRBV6-5,TRBJ1-1,NA,NA,TGTGCCAGCAGTAGGGGGGGGGTGATAGAGACTGAAGCTTTCTTT,CASSRGGVIETEAFF
TRBV6-2/TRBV6-3,TRBJ1-6,NA,NA,TGTGCCAGCAGTTACGGGACTTTGAATTCACCCCTCCACTTT,CASSYGTLNSPLHF
TRBV9,TRBJ1-2,TRBD1,NA,TGTGCCAGCAGCACTACAACGGGACAGTACTATGGCTACACCTTC,CASSTTTGQYYGYTF
TRBV7-2,TRBJ1-2,NA,few,TGTGCCAGCAGCTCGGCCGTGGGGGGAGGCTATGGCTACACCTTC,CASSSAVGGGYGYTF
TRBV6-5,TRBJ1-5,NA,NA,TGTGCCAGCAGTCCCTCAGGACATAGCAATCAGCCCCAGCATTTT,CASSPSGHSNQPQHF
TRBV9,TRBJ1-2,TRBD1,few,TGTGCCAGCAGCGTATCCGGGACAGGGGACTATGGCTACACCTTC,CASSVSGTGDYGYTF
TRBV25-1,TRBJ2-2,TRBD1,few,TGTGCCAGCAGGGGACAGGGGAACACCGGGGAGCTGTTTTTT,CASRGQGNTGELFF
TRBV21-1,TRBJ2-1,NA,NA,TGTGCCAGCAGCACCCCAACCTTCTTAGCGGGGGGTCGGAATGAGCAGTTCTTC,CASSTPTFLAGGRNEQFF
TRBV24-1,TRBJ2-1,NA,NA,TGTGCCACCAGCAAAGCAGGGGGAGGCTACAATGAGCAGTTCTTC,CATSKAGGGYNEQFF
TRBV4-2,TRBJ1-2,TRBD1,NA,TGTGCCAGCAGCCAATCGGGACAGACATATGGCTACACCTTC,CASSQSGQTYGYTF
TRBV9,TRBJ2-1,NA,NA,TGTGCCAGCAGCGAATCCCATACTAGCTACAATGAGCAGTTCTTC,CASSESHTSYNEQFF